The subject of this entry is one T cell receptor beta chain. Trimming removed 4 bases at V and 6 bases at J, with 17 bases between. This CDR3 has 15 residues. Germline values: CDR1 ENHRY, CDR2 SYGVKD. MiXCR was run by TCRdb on the RT-PCR reads, yielding one entry per CDR3 protein. The sample shows 920,000 or so distinct CDR3 sequences, more than 15% of them seen only once. This sample was included in a study of patients and donors after allogeneic stem cell transplantation. The sequence was obtained from a human donor who was either an allogeneic HSCT recipient or a stem cell or donor lymphocyte infusion donor (not recorded which). It is not recorded whose cells these are; they may come from a transplant donor. The material sequenced was blood, either unsorted or a sorted T cell fraction (not recorded which). The chain recombines TRBV10-3 with TRBJ2-3; D is tentatively TRBD1 or TRBD2 (6 bases each). The CDR3 DNA reads as TGTGCCATCAGTGGGGGAGGCAGGGGAACCGATACGCAGTATTTT. Translating gives CAISGGGRGTDTQYF.